This T cell receptor beta chain was retrieved from a study of control samples from healthy donors and cancer patients. The data were produced by immunoSEQ multiplex PCR, yet TCRdb's version contains in-frame clones alone and is incomplete. Here the sample spans approximately 210,000 clones, about 90% being singletons. Trimming shortened V by 3 bases and J by 4 bases, and 10 bases separated the two germline ends. Germline assignment: CDR1 LGHNT and CDR2 FRNRAP. This CDR3 contains 14 residues. The chain uses TRBV12-5 and TRBJ1-3; no clear D. The sequenced material came from blood. The TCR was taken from a young man in good health. The CDR3 DNA reads as TGTGCTAGTGGTTTTCGAGGTAAAGGAAACACCATATATTTT. Translated: CASGFRGKGNTIYF.